The 30 T cell receptor beta chains below all came from one sample that was sequenced in a study of shared clonotypes between healthy human individuals. Libraries were prepared by immunoSEQ multiplex PCR; TCRdb keeps only in-frame clonotypes and omits some of them. The data hold 740,000 or so clones, with 55% to 85% observed a single time. Material for sequencing was memory CD4+ T cells sorted from blood. Specified subset: CD45RA-negative fraction. All receptors come from a woman aged 25-40 years in good health.

The rearrangement joins TRBV11-2 to TRBJ2-3; 13 bases line up with TRBD2. V lost 7 bases, J lost 6 bases, and 4 bases stayed unmatched. This CDR3 contains 14 residues. Germline assignment: CDR1 SGHAT and CDR2 FQNNGV. CDR3 coding DNA: TGTGCCAGCACCCAGACTAGCGGGAGGGATACGCAGTATTTT. Translating gives CASTQTSGRDTQYF.

This chain uses TRBV28 with TRBJ2-2; D perhaps matches TRBD1 (6 bases). Trimming pared 6 bases from V and 7 bases from J, leaving 12 bases between. The germline V gene has CDR1 MDHEN and CDR2 SYDVKM. This CDR3 comprises 13 residues. CDR3 sequence reads: CASRLQGHGELFF. CDR3 in DNA: TGTGCCAGCAGATTACAGGGTCACGGGGAGCTGTTTTTT.

This clone was seen only a few times. This chain joins TRBV11-2 and TRBJ2-2, with D possibly being TRBD1 (6 bases). V was trimmed by 4 bases and J by 6 bases, leaving 9 bases between them. This CDR3 spans 13 amino acids. Germline V gene data show CDR1 as SGHAT and CDR2 as FQNNGV. The CDR3 region is CASSSTGSGELFF. The CDR3 bases are TGTGCCAGCAGCTCTACAGGGTCCGGGGAGCTGTTTTTT.

This clone was seen a few times. The chain combines TRBV7-9 with TRBJ2-7, with 8 bases lining up with TRBD2. V dropped 1 base and J dropped 3; count of bases not matched to a gene: 5. Germline CDR1 and CDR2: SEHNR and FQNEAQ (reference sequence). The CDR3 is 15 amino acids. This chain's CDR3 is CASSLGASGYYEQYF. The DNA for the CDR3 is TGTGCCAGCAGCTTAGGGGCTAGCGGGTACTACGAGCAGTACTTC.

The chain is built from TRBV18 and TRBJ1-2, with D unclear. V shed 2 bases and J shed 4 bases, with 8 bases lying between them. Germline-derived CDR1 and CDR2 are KGHSH and LQKENI. This CDR3 contains 13 residues. The CDR3 here is CASSPGVVYGYTF. CDR3 nucleotides: TGTGCCAGCTCACCAGGGGTCGTCTATGGCTACACCTTC.

This clone was seen once. The V gene is TRBV5-1, the J gene TRBJ1-2; no clear D. Germline V gene sequence: CDR1 SGHRS, CDR2 YFSETQ. The CDR3 consists of 13 residues. V was clipped by 5 bases and J by 0 bases, with 8 bases between them. In DNA, the CDR3 is TGCGCCAGCAGTCCAGTAGCTAACTATGGCTACACCTTC. Translation gives CASSPVANYGYTF.

The chain recombines TRBV5-1 with TRBJ2-2, with unresolved D. Germline V gene lookup returns CDR1 SGHRS and CDR2 YFSETQ. The length of the CDR3 is 13 residues. Trimming pared 0 bases from V and 5 bases from J, leaving 5 bases between. The CDR3 loop reads CASSLDATGELFF. The CDR3 region has the DNA TGCGCCAGCAGCTTGGATGCAACCGGGGAGCTGTTTTTT. The entire variable domain, with the rest obtained from reference TRBV5-1 and TRBJ2-2, is as follows: KAGVTQTPRYLIKTRGQQVTLSCSPISGHRSVSWYQQTPGQGLQFLFEYFSETQRNKGNFPGRFSGRQFSNSRSEMNVSTLELGDSALYLCASSLDATGELFFGEGSRLTVL.

This chain connects TRBV18 to TRBJ1-2; TRBD1 agrees at 9 bases. Losses at the gene ends were 6 bases for V and 5 bases for J; bases not matched to a gene: 10. This CDR3 spans 15 amino acids. CDR1 KGHSH and CDR2 LQKENI come from the germline V gene. CDR3 sequence reads: CASSLLQDRGYGYTF. CDR3 bases: TGTGCCAGCTCTCTCCTCCAGGACAGGGGTTATGGCTACACCTTC.

The chain recombines TRBV2 with TRBJ2-3; maybe TRBD2 (5 bases). This CDR3 spans 14 amino acids. The ends were cut back, 2 bases at V and 5 bases at J, with 11 bases in the middle. CDR1 and CDR2 (germline): SNHLY, FYNNEI. CDR3 loop: CASSELGRGDTQYF. The CDR3 DNA sequence: TGTGCCAGCAGTGAACTGGGGAGAGGAGATACGCAGTATTTT.

Of note for this clone: A much larger clone lies a single base off, so this may be a read error. The gene calls are TRBV25-1 and TRBJ2-7; D unresolved. This CDR3 is 13 amino acids long. V lost 4 bases and J 2 bases, leaving 9 bases between the germline ends. Per germline, CDR1 MGHDK and CDR2 SYGVNS. The DNA for the CDR3 is TGTGCCAGCAGTGGGGCAGTTACCTACGAGCAGTACTTC. Protein: CASSGAVTYEQYF.

This clone was picked up a small number of times. V is TRBV5-4 and J is TRBJ1-3; D is undetermined. Trimming took 4 bases from V and 8 from J, leaving 10 bases between them. Germline assignment: CDR1 SGHNT and CDR2 YYREEE (reference sequence). The CDR3 is 12 amino acids. CDR3 sequence: CASSRDSDTIYF. In DNA form, the CDR3 reads TGTGCCAGCAGCCGTGATTCAGACACCATATATTTT.

J is TRBJ2-1 and V is TRBV5-4, with 9 bases matching TRBD2. V shed 4 bases and J 3 bases; nucleotides not matched to a gene: 8. The germline gives CDR1 SGHNT, CDR2 YYREEE (reference sequence). The CDR3 sequence is 16 residues long. DNA for the CDR3: TGTGCCAGCAGCGCCCAACTAGCGGGTCTCTACAATGAGCAGTTCTTC. Translated, it gives CASSAQLAGLYNEQFF.

The CDR3 region is CSVEGVPEVNIQYF. DNA of the CDR3: TGCAGCGTTGAGGGCGTCCCCGAAGTAAACATTCAGTACTTC. The V call is TRBV29-1, the J call TRBJ2-4; D gene ambiguous. The germline V and J ends were trimmed by 3 bases and 6 bases, with 15 bases remaining between them. CDR3 length: 14 residues. In germline, CDR1 is SQVTM, CDR2 ANQGSEA.

On this clone itself: The same CDR3 arises from other DNA sequences in this sample as well. The rearrangement uses TRBV7-9 and TRBJ1-2; D gene unclear. The CDR3 covers 14 residues. Trimming removed 5 bases from V and 3 bases from J, with 13 bases in between. CDR1 is SEHNR and CDR2 is FQNEAQ in the germline V gene (reference sequence). The CDR3 loop reads CASSPLGGYYGYTF. CDR3 nucleotides: TGTGCCAGCAGCCCCCTCGGCGGATACTATGGCTACACCTTC.

The rearrangement uses TRBV4-1 and TRBJ2-3; 8 nucleotides agree with TRBD2. Germline CDR1 MGHRA, CDR2 YSYEKL. The CDR3 is 17 residues long. The V and J ends lost 0 bases and 4 bases, in that order; junction bases with no gene match: 9. As DNA, the CDR3 is TGCGCCAGCAGCCAAGAGGTCAGCGGGAGCGCCCCAGATACGCAGTATTTT. Amino acid sequence: CASSQEVSGSAPDTQYF.

This clone was seen many times. The chain has TRBV5-1 and TRBJ2-7; D unclear. Trimming took off 0 bases at V and 1 base at J, with 14 bases between the two ends. Looked up from germline, CDR1 is SGHRS and CDR2 is YFSETQ. There are 16 residues in the CDR3. DNA of the CDR3: TGCGCCAGCAGCTTGGGACTCGGCGAGGCGTCCTACGAGCAGTACTTC. Amino acids: CASSLGLGEASYEQYF.

The CDR3 coding sequence is TGCGCCAGCAGCTTGGCTGGGACAGGGACGAATGAGCAGTTCTTC. Translating gives CASSLAGTGTNEQFF. This chain links TRBV5-1 with TRBJ2-1; 9 bases are a match to TRBD1. The V and J ends lost 0 bases and 7 bases, in that order; junction bases with no gene match: 5. The germline V gene has CDR1 SGHRS and CDR2 YFSETQ. This CDR3 has 15 amino acids.

This clone was found many times. The chain recombines TRBV27 with TRBJ1-4; D possibly corresponds to TRBD1 (5 bases). The ends were cut back, 5 bases at V and 5 bases at J, with 15 bases in the middle. Germline CDR1 reads MNHEY; CDR2 reads SMNVEV (reference sequence). This CDR3 has 15 residues. In DNA form, the CDR3 reads TGTGCCAGCAGTCCTCTGGGGACGGTGAATGAAAAACTGTTTTTT. It codes for CASSPLGTVNEKLFF.

This clone has a single count. The chain carries TRBV4-2 and TRBJ2-7, with TRBD2 matching 8 bases. Germline V lookup: CDR1 LGHNA, CDR2 YNFKEQ. The CDR3 covers 16 residues. Trimming at V came to 0 bases and at J to 4 bases, leaving 8 bases not matched to a gene. The DNA for the CDR3 is TGTGCCAGCAGCCAAGACCCAAGCGGGAGACAGTACGAGCAGTACTTC. Its translation: CASSQDPSGRQYEQYF.

The V call is TRBV9, the J call TRBJ1-3, with D unclear. Trimming took off 4 bases at V and 4 bases at J, with 12 bases between the two ends. This CDR3 has 14 amino acids. CDR1 and CDR2 (germline): SGDLS, YYNGEE. The CDR3 DNA reads as TGTGCCAGCAGCCCGCGCTCCGGGGGAAACACCATATATTTT. Residues: CASSPRSGGNTIYF.

V gene TRBV6-5 combines with J gene TRBJ2-6; 7 bases agree with TRBD1. Per the germline V gene, CDR1 is MNHEY and CDR2 is SVGAGI. V shed 2 bases and J 2 bases; nucleotides not matched to a gene: 3. The CDR3 runs 16 residues. The CDR3 sequence is CASSYQGGAGANVLTF. The DNA for the CDR3 is TGTGCCAGCAGTTACCAAGGGGGCGCTGGGGCCAACGTCCTGACTTTC.

V gene TRBV2 combines with J gene TRBJ1-2; D is unresolved. Per germline, CDR1 SNHLY and CDR2 FYNNEI. The CDR3 consists of 14 residues. Trimming took off 4 bases at V and 4 bases at J, with 13 bases between the two ends. CDR3 loop: CASSVARKGYGYTF. The CDR3 nucleotides read TGTGCCAGCAGTGTCGCCAGGAAGGGCTATGGCTACACCTTC.

The count of this clone is one. The V gene is TRBV6-6, the J gene TRBJ2-2, with D perhaps TRBD2 (6 bases). Trimming pared 5 bases from V and 2 bases from J, leaving 15 bases between. Germline CDR1 is MNHNY and CDR2 is SVGAGI (reference sequence). The CDR3 loop spans 16 amino acids. The CDR3 sequence is CASSGRLVQNTGELFF. CDR3 DNA: TGTGCCAGCAGTGGGAGACTAGTCCAAAACACCGGGGAGCTGTTTTTT.

This chain links TRBV5-4 with TRBJ2-7, with D possibly called TRBD1 or TRBD2 (6 bases each). The V gene's germline CDR1 is SGHNT and CDR2 YYREEE (reference sequence). The ends were cut back, 3 bases at V and 5 bases at J, with 18 bases in the middle. The CDR3 consists of 15 residues. CDR3 loop: CASSSGVRGSHEQYF. DNA of the CDR3: TGTGCCAGCAGCTCGGGGGTCAGGGGATCACACGAGCAGTACTTC.

The V call is TRBV6-5, the J call TRBJ1-5, with D possibly matching TRBD1 (5 bases). The CDR3 contains 15 residues. Per the germline V gene, CDR1 is MNHEY and CDR2 is SVGAGI. Trimming stripped 7 bases from V and 1 base from J, with 14 bases between. In DNA, the CDR3 is TGTGCCAGCACCCGGGGGAGGGGCAGCAATCAGCCCCAGCATTTT. Translated: CASTRGRGSNQPQHF.

This chain links TRBV2 with TRBJ1-2; D is possibly TRBD1 (5 bases). The germline V and J ends were trimmed by 4 bases and 5 bases, with 23 bases remaining between them. This CDR3 comprises 17 residues. The germline V gene has CDR1 SNHLY and CDR2 FYNNEI. Here the CDR3 DNA reads TGTGCCAGCAGTGCGGGGGTTGTTTCGACTCGTGGATATGGCTACACCTTC. This encodes CASSAGVVSTRGYGYTF.

The rearrangement uses TRBV7-3 and TRBJ2-1; 7 bases line up with TRBD1. V was pared by 5 bases and J by 3 bases, with 7 bases of the junction left unmatched. This CDR3 is built from 15 residues. CDR1 is SGHTA, CDR2 FQGTGA, per germline. The CDR3 nucleotides are TGTGCCAGCAGCCGACAGGGACACGGCTACAATGAGCAGTTCTTC. It codes for CASSRQGHGYNEQFF.

The chain has TRBV5-1 and TRBJ1-1; 9 bases align to TRBD1. Trimming took 2 bases from V and 4 from J; bases not matched to a gene: 0. The length of the CDR3 is 13 residues. CDR1 and CDR2 (germline): SGHRS, YFSETQ. This CDR3 reads CASSLQGATEAFF. CDR3 bases: TGCGCCAGCAGCTTACAGGGGGCCACTGAAGCTTTCTTT.

The V gene is TRBV21-1, the J gene TRBJ2-7. TRBV21-1 is a pseudogene segment. The CDR3 is made up of 12 amino acids. CDR3 protein: CASNWPVYEQYF. For the CDR3, the DNA is TGTGCCAGCAACTGGCCCGTATACGAGCAGTACTTC.

This clone was found a few times. Here the CDR3 DNA reads TGTGCCAGCAGCTCCCCGGAGGACAGGGGGTACTATGGCTACACCTTC. It specifies CASSSPEDRGYYGYTF. This chain joins TRBV7-9 and TRBJ1-2; 10 nucleotides line up with TRBD1. The V gene's germline CDR1 is SEHNR and CDR2 FQNEAQ (reference sequence). The CDR3 totals 16 residues. Germline trimming cut 4 bases from V and 3 bases from J; bases unmatched to any gene: 8.